The 32 T cell receptor beta chains below were found in one sample sequenced in a study of blood T cell repertoires in COVID-19. The assay was immunoSEQ multiplex PCR, and TCRdb's table has in-frame clones only and misses some. The sample has more than 150,000 clones; approximately 80% are singletons. The sample consisted of PBMCs or T cells enriched from blood (not recorded which). The receptor source for this set is a man aged 55 to 70 who had been exposed to COVID-19.

The chain couples TRBV20-1 to TRBJ2-5, with D uncertain. With 1 base removed from V and 5 bases from J, the gap between germline ends came to 5 bases. The CDR3 runs 11 residues. The germline CDR1 and CDR2 sequences are DFQATT and SNEGSKA (reference sequence). The CDR3 DNA is TGCAGTGCTAGAGTCGGGGAGACCCAGTACTTC. Amino acids: CSARVGETQYF.

V gene TRBV19 combines with J gene TRBJ2-5; 8 bases are shared with TRBD1. CDR1 LNHDA and CDR2 SQIVND come from the germline V gene (reference sequence). The CDR3 totals 13 residues. Unmatched junction bases numbered 1, after V lost 3 bases and J lost 4 bases. CDR3 DNA: TGTGCCAGTAGTATCGACAGGGGAGAGACCCAGTACTTC. Translation gives CASSIDRGETQYF.

This rearrangement joins TRBV3-1 (or the pseudogene TRBV3-2) to TRBJ1-2; the D is unclear. Per germline, CDR1 LGHDT and CDR2 YNNKEL (reference sequence). V was trimmed by 1 base and J by 4 bases, leaving 7 bases between them. This CDR3 spans 13 amino acids. CDR3 residues: CASSQARFYGYTF. The CDR3 DNA reads TGTGCCAGCAGCCAAGCTCGGTTCTATGGCTACACCTTC.

CDR3 sequence (DNA): TGTGCCACCAGCAGAGTCGGGCAGGGGGAAACCGGGGAGCTGTTTTTT. This sequence encodes CATSRVGQGETGELFF. J is TRBJ2-2 and V is TRBV15, with 7 bases that match TRBD1. The CDR3 runs 16 residues. Trimming removed 1 base from V and 5 bases from J; junction bases left unmatched: 7. Germline CDR1 LNHNV, CDR2 YYDKDF (reference sequence).

This clone was recorded once. The chain links TRBV7-9 to TRBJ2-7; TRBD1 is a possible D gene (5 bases). The CDR3 is 13 amino acids. Deletions cut 0 bases from V and 3 bases from J, with 6 bases between. Germline CDR1 reads SEHNR; CDR2 reads FQNEAQ (reference sequence). DNA for the CDR3: TGTGCCAGCAGCTTAGCCAGGGTCTACGAGCAGTACTTC. As protein: CASSLARVYEQYF.

The rearrangement joins TRBV7-9 to TRBJ2-1, with TRBD1 matching over 10 bases. V shed 0 bases and J 6 bases; nucleotides not matched to a gene: 8. The CDR3 has 17 amino acids. Per germline, CDR1 SEHNR and CDR2 FQNEAQ (reference sequence). The CDR3: CASSLAFWDRGSNEQFF. DNA for the CDR3: TGTGCCAGCAGCTTAGCCTTCTGGGACAGGGGAAGCAATGAGCAGTTCTTC.

This chain connects TRBV5-1 to TRBJ2-7; no reliable D call. CDR3 size: 16 residues. Germline V gene data show CDR1 as SGHRS and CDR2 as YFSETQ. Trimming pared 4 bases from V and 2 bases from J, leaving 19 bases between. CDR3 in DNA: TGCGCCAGCAGCCCCAATACCGCTAGTTCACCCTACGAGCAGTACTTC. The encoded protein is CASSPNTASSPYEQYF.

V usage is TRBV6-5 and J usage is TRBJ2-1; D is unclear. Trimming pared 8 bases from V and 6 bases from J, leaving 11 bases between. Germline V gene data show CDR1 as MNHEY and CDR2 as SVGAGI. This CDR3 region has 12 residues. The CDR3 reads CASDLNFNEQFF. The CDR3 nucleotides read TGTGCCAGCGACTTAAATTTCAATGAGCAGTTCTTC.

This clone came up once. V and J are TRBV30 and TRBJ1-4, with unresolved D. The CDR3 contains 11 residues. The V and J ends lost 3 bases and 3 bases respectively, with 2 bases between them. Germline V gene sequence: CDR1 GTSNPN, CDR2 SVGIG (reference sequence). Written as DNA, the CDR3 is TGTGCCTGGAGCGCTAATGAAAAACTGTTTTTT. Amino acids: CAWSANEKLFF.

The chain has TRBV19 and TRBJ2-1; 8 positions match TRBD2. Germline CDR1 and CDR2: LNHDA and SQIVND (reference sequence). The V and J ends lost 5 bases and 6 bases, in that order; junction bases with no gene match: 3. CDR3 length equals 13 residues. The CDR3 DNA reads TGTGCCAGTAGTGTGCGGGAGGTCAATGAGCAGTTCTTC. This encodes CASSVREVNEQFF.

The chain employs TRBV7-8 and TRBJ2-1; the D is unclear. The CDR3 sequence is 12 residues long. Germline lookup yields CDR1 SGHVS and CDR2 FQNEAQ. Trimming removed 5 bases from V and 14 bases from J, with 16 bases in between. The DNA for the CDR3 is TGTGCCAGCAGCCCCCGCCTTGGCGAGGAGTTCTTC. It translates to CASSPRLGEEFF.

V is TRBV29-1 and J is TRBJ2-7, with 8 bases fitting TRBD2. Germline values: CDR1 SQVTM, CDR2 ANQGSEA. The ends lost 6 bases at V and 7 bases at J; junction bases unmatched: 14. This CDR3 is built from 14 residues. Written as DNA, the CDR3 is TGCAGCGTACAGACCGGGACTACGGGAGGGGAGCAGTACTTC. Residues: CSVQTGTTGGEQYF.

Concerning this clone itself: Other DNA sequences within the sample encode an identical CDR3. This chain joins TRBV19 and TRBJ2-5, with a weak D call TRBD1 (6 bases). The CDR3 consists of 13 residues. Per the germline V gene, CDR1 is LNHDA and CDR2 is SQIVND (reference sequence). Trimming left V 5 bases short and J 3 bases short, with 10 bases between. CDR3 sequence (DNA): TGTGCCAGTAGTTTAAACAGGGAAGAGACCCAGTACTTC. Amino acid sequence: CASSLNREETQYF. Based on the CDR3 plus reference TRBV19 and TRBJ2-5, the full variable domain is DGGITQSPKYLFRKEGQNVTLSCEQNLNHDAMYWYRQDPGQGLRLIYYSQIVNDFQKGDIAEGYSVSREKKESFPLTVTSAQKNPTAFYLCASSLNREETQYFGPGTRLLVL.

The chain uses TRBV7-3 and TRBJ1-6; tentative D call: TRBD1 (6 bases). This CDR3 has 15 residues. CDR1 and CDR2 (germline): SGHTA, FQGTGA. The V gene lost 5 bases and the J gene lost 7 bases, with 15 bases spanning the gap. CDR3 amino acids: CASSRRGAENSPLHF. The CDR3 DNA reads TGTGCCAGCAGCCGCCGGGGGGCGGAAAATTCACCCCTCCACTTT.

V and J are TRBV5-1 and TRBJ1-5; D possibly corresponds to TRBD1 (6 bases). Germline V lookup: CDR1 SGHRS, CDR2 YFSETQ. Trimming left V 3 bases short and J 0 bases short, with 13 bases between. This CDR3 has 16 residues. The CDR3 bases are TGCGCCAGCAGCTCCGGACAGAGTAATAGCAATCAGCCCCAGCATTTT. Translating gives CASSSGQSNSNQPQHF.

This sequence joins TRBV29-1 and TRBJ1-5; D unresolved. Trimming took 4 bases from V and 4 from J, leaving 5 bases between them. The CDR3 totals 11 residues. Germline CDR1 and CDR2: SQVTM and ANQGSEA. This CDR3 reads CSVGHNQPQHF. CDR3 in DNA: TGCAGCGTTGGTCATAATCAGCCCCAGCATTTT.

The rearrangement uses TRBV5-1 and TRBJ2-3; D unresolved. Germline CDR1 and CDR2: SGHRS and YFSETQ. V shed 0 bases and J shed 1 base, with 6 bases lying between them. The CDR3 extends over 14 amino acids. The CDR3 region has the DNA TGCGCCAGCAGCTTGGATCCAGGCACAGATACGCAGTATTTT. This translates into CASSLDPGTDTQYF.

This chain links TRBV24-1 with TRBJ2-5; TRBD2 might be the D (5 bases). The CDR3 is 17 residues long. CDR1 and CDR2 (germline): KGHDR, SFDVKD. V lost 2 bases to trimming and J lost 7 bases, with 22 bases between them. The CDR3 DNA reads as TGTGCCACCAGTGATTCCGTCGGGCTAGCCCGCCTGGCGACCCAGTACTTC. Protein product: CATSDSVGLARLATQYF.

The V gene is TRBV4-3, the J gene TRBJ2-7; 10 nucleotides match TRBD2. J gave up 3 bases and V 2 bases, and 4 bases lay outside the gene matches. Looked up from germline, CDR1 is LGHNA and CDR2 is YSLEER. This CDR3 contains 15 residues. The DNA of the CDR3 is TGCGCCAGCAGCCAATCTAGCGGGAGCCTCTACGAGCAGTACTTC. It is translated as CASSQSSGSLYEQYF.

The rearrangement joins TRBV5-1 to TRBJ2-7; perhaps TRBD2 as D (6 bases). V dropped 3 bases and J dropped 3 bases, with 13 bases sitting between them. The germline gives CDR1 SGHRS, CDR2 YFSETQ. This CDR3 comprises 14 residues. This CDR3 is CASSSPGLDYEQYF. The CDR3 nucleotides read TGCGCCAGCAGCTCACCGGGACTCGACTACGAGCAGTACTTC.

The rearrangement joins TRBV6-1 to TRBJ1-5; no definite D call. Trimming took off 3 bases at V and 0 bases at J, with 6 bases between the two ends. This CDR3 has 14 residues. Germline V lookup: CDR1 MNHNS, CDR2 SASEGT. CDR3 sequence: CASSEGNSNQPQHF. As DNA, the CDR3 is TGTGCCAGCAGTGAGGGCAATAGCAATCAGCCCCAGCATTTT.

The gene calls are TRBV27 and TRBJ2-2, with TRBD1 as a possible D gene (6 bases). This CDR3 contains 13 residues. Germline CDR1 and CDR2: MNHEY and SMNVEV (reference sequence). V was cut by 6 bases and J by 6 bases, with 11 bases left in between. For the CDR3, the DNA is TGTGCCAGCAGGCCAACAGGGTCCGGGGAGCTGTTTTTT. Protein: CASRPTGSGELFF.

The chain couples TRBV19 to TRBJ1-2; D ambiguous. Trimming took 9 bases from V and 4 from J, leaving 12 bases between them. Germline values: CDR1 LNHDA, CDR2 SQIVND (reference sequence). The length of the CDR3 is 12 residues. This CDR3 reads CASNRPSYGYTF. The CDR3 DNA follows: TGTGCCAGCAATAGGCCTAGCTATGGCTACACCTTC.

The chain uses TRBV3-1 (or the pseudogene TRBV3-2) and TRBJ2-7, with D hard to call. Germline CDR1 and CDR2: LGHDT and YNNKEL (reference sequence). Trimming stripped 3 bases from V and 3 bases from J, with 9 bases between. The CDR3 is made up of 13 amino acids. The CDR3 DNA reads as TGTGCCAGCAGCCAGGGCTCCGACTACGAGCAGTACTTC. It encodes CASSQGSDYEQYF.

The CDR3 bases are TGTGCCAGTAGTCTAGTGGGGGCACCTTCCTACGAGCAGTACTTC. It specifies CASSLVGAPSYEQYF. The rearrangement joins TRBV19 to TRBJ2-7; a weak D match, TRBD1 (6 bases). Germline assignment: CDR1 LNHDA and CDR2 SQIVND (reference sequence). Trimming pared 5 bases from V and 1 base from J, leaving 15 bases between. This CDR3 has 15 residues.

The CDR3 nucleotides are TGTGCCTGGAGTTTCCCTGGAAAGGAGGCTTTCTTT. This sequence encodes CAWSFPGKEAFF. This sequence joins TRBV30 and TRBJ1-1; D is ambiguous. Germline CDR1 GTSNPN, CDR2 SVGIG (reference sequence). Trimming pared 2 bases from V and 11 bases from J, leaving 15 bases between. The CDR3 loop spans 12 amino acids.

The rearrangement uses TRBV10-3 and TRBJ1-5; D is unresolved. V was shortened by 6 bases and J by 3 bases, with 6 bases between the two germline ends. Germline V gives CDR1 ENHRY, CDR2 SYGVKD. This CDR3 has 12 residues. As DNA, the CDR3 is TGTGCCATCAGCGGGAACAATCAGCCCCAGCATTTT. Translated, it gives CAISGNNQPQHF.

This rearrangement joins TRBV9 to TRBJ2-7; 10 bases align to TRBD1. Germline trimming cut 7 bases from V and 2 bases from J; bases unmatched to any gene: 6. Germline V gives CDR1 SGDLS, CDR2 YYNGEE. The CDR3 totals 14 residues. CDR3 sequence: CASSPGQGTYEQYF. For the CDR3, the DNA is TGTGCCAGCTCCCCGGGACAGGGGACCTACGAGCAGTACTTC. Looking up the rest from reference TRBV9 and TRBJ2-7 gives the full variable domain: DSGVTQTPKHLITATGQRVTLRCSPRSGDLSVYWYQQSLDQGLQFLIQYYNGEERAKGNILERFSAQQFPDLHSELNLSSLELGDSALYFCASSPGQGTYEQYFGPGTRLTVT.

The rearrangement links TRBV7-9 to TRBJ1-2; D might be TRBD1 (6 bases). The CDR3 runs to 14 residues. Germline values: CDR1 SEHNR, CDR2 FQNEAQ (reference sequence). Between the trimmed V and J ends, which lost 5 bases and 6 bases, there was a span of 16 bases. CDR3 nucleotide sequence: TGTGCCAGCAGCCCGCCGGGGGGGCTTGATGGCTACACCTTC. This translates into CASSPPGGLDGYTF.

This chain connects TRBV7-3 to TRBJ2-7; TRBD2 agrees at 7 bases. Trimming cost V 1 base and J 3 bases; bases outside gene matches: 15. The germline CDR1 and CDR2 sequences are SGHTA and FQGTGA. CDR3 length: 18 amino acids. The CDR3 DNA follows: TGTGCCAGCAGCTTAAAATTTCGCCCCTGCGGGAGTCTCTACGAGCAGTACTTC. This sequence encodes CASSLKFRPCGSLYEQYF.

This rearrangement joins TRBV7-8 to TRBJ2-1; D perhaps matches TRBD2 (5 bases). Germline V CDR1 and CDR2: SGHVS, FQNEAQ. This CDR3 is built from 12 residues. Trimming shortened V by 4 bases and J by 10 bases, and 11 bases separated the two germline ends. Here the CDR3 reads CASSYPTGEQFF. As DNA, the CDR3 is TGTGCCAGCAGCTATCCGACGGGGGAGCAGTTCTTC.

V and J are TRBV27 and TRBJ2-1, with TRBD2 as a possible D gene (5 bases). The germline V gene encodes CDR1 MNHEY and CDR2 SMNVEV (reference sequence). The CDR3 totals 15 residues. V lost 4 bases, J lost 4 bases, and 14 bases lay in between. The CDR3 loop reads CASSSSLGGYNEQFF. In DNA form, the CDR3 reads TGTGCCAGCAGTTCATCCCTCGGAGGATACAATGAGCAGTTCTTC.